The present entry profiles one T cell receptor (beta chain) with its context. The antigen this receptor binds is unknown. No much larger clone exists at a distance of one base, and base qualities are not known. These data originate in a study of blood T cell repertoires in COVID-19 (dated by TCRdb to the early 2020s). About the study as a whole: ImmuneRACE Cohort 3 recovered participants were defined by two consecutive negative NP/OP PCR tests, healthcare professional clearance, or symptom resolution. Samples came from the ongoing ImmuneRACE study (first 160 participants) plus 1,254 subjects from 6 global collaborators. The repertoires were made available in a free public database intended to serve as a resource for research on the immune response to SARS-CoV-2. The sample metadata nearly always contained a de-identified subject ID, COVID-19 status, age in years and sex. The dataset comprised deeply sampled blood TCRbeta repertoires from subjects exposed to, actively infected with, or recovered from COVID-19. HLA class I and class II types, where available, came from metadata supplied by the sample provider rather than from assay-based typing. The prospective study material was composed of cDNA or gDNA derived from T cells, B-cell-depleted T cells, or PBMCs. Samples from collaborators originated in the United States, Italy and Spain and spanned both the acute and convalescent phases of COVID-19. On the study overall, not on this receptor specifically: The quantity of clinical and demographic metadata differed by source and by participant and was supplied without curation.

TCRbeta CDR3 regions were amplified from genomic DNA using the immunoSEQ Assay, a bias-controlled multiplex PCR. For the original study's pipeline: Within the assay, amplification of reference gene primers was used to estimate how many nucleated cells each sample contained. Sequence reads were collapsed and filtered to measure the absolute abundance of every unique TCRbeta CDR3 rearrangement. For each sample, productive Simpson clonality was calculated as the square root of Simpson's diversity index over productive rearrangements. TCRdb took this table from immuneACCESS and kept in-frame rearrangements with V and J called. Such tables lack part of the clones; where checked against another copy, unresolved V genes explain under half of the gap, and the rest is unexplained. V, J and clone size reflect that table, while D and trimming were determined from the DNA. For this sample the table gives about 210,000 clones, of which 85% to 90% were detected only once. 20% to 25% of the sample is in the top ten clones.

CDR1 and CDR2 are read off the germline V gene as KGHSH and LQKENI. Trimmed from V: 6 bases; trimmed from J: 3 bases; junction bases lacking a gene match: 3. The CDR3 goes from the cysteine to the phenylalanine over 13 residues. The read is trimmed to its CDR3 DNA, 39 bases read in frame from base 1. Participants in the prospective study were aged about 18 to 100 years, lived in more than 20 United States geographic areas, and enrolled through a virtual design. In the prospective study, cohorts were assigned on the basis of participant-reported clinical history obtained from a screening survey and a study questionnaire. Each participant in the prospective study had whole blood, serum and a nasopharyngeal or oropharyngeal swab collected by mobile phlebotomists. Participants in the prospective study had the option to provide additional blood draws and questionnaires over a 2-month period. Blood samples from the prospective study were shipped frozen or at room temperature prior to DNA extraction.

The sequence came from a woman aged 40 to 55 in a cohort exposed to, infected with or recovered from COVID-19 (not recorded which). The sample was PBMCs or T cells enriched from blood (not recorded which). The chain couples TRBV18 to TRBJ2-7, and 9 junctional nucleotides match TRBD1. The CDR3 region: CASSQGQGYEQYF. The sequenced DNA: TGTGCCAGCTCGCAGGGACAGGGCTACGAGCAGTACTTC.